Following are 2 T cell receptor beta chains from one sample sequenced in a study of T-cell memory formation after mild COVID-19 (dated by TCRdb to the early 2020s). Libraries were made using 5' RACE. The sequencing machine was an Illumina NovaSeq 6000. TCRdb reprocessing: public reads trimmed at Q25 with fastp, clones called with MiXCR, in-frame beta chains kept. Each record represents a unique CDR3 protein, reported with the most common genes and DNA among its rows. For this sample the table gives around 530,000 distinct CDR3 sequences, of which 20% to 25% were detected only once. The ten largest account for 7.5% to 9.5% of the sample. Sequenced input: PBMCs or a T cell subset sorted from them (not recorded which). The source of these receptors is an adult woman who had mild COVID-19 (a few samples of this study predate the infection). The sample titles of this study are shuffled in the database, so cell type and time point are left out; the donor was told from shared clones.

This sequence joins TRBV14 and TRBJ2-1; no firm D call. The CDR3 extends over 15 amino acids. Germline V gene lookup returns CDR1 SGHDN and CDR2 FVKESK. V gave up 1 base and J gave up 7 bases, with 14 bases separating them. The CDR3 region is CASSQVTGVRNEQFF. CDR3 nucleotides: TGTGCCAGCAGCCAAGTCACCGGTGTAAGGAATGAGCAGTTCTTC.

In its sample, this clonotype was seen a few times. V usage is TRBV13 and J usage is TRBJ2-7; TRBD2 aligns across 10 bases. This CDR3 has 22 amino acids. In germline, CDR1 is PRHDT, CDR2 FYEKMQ (reference sequence). The ends lost 5 bases at V and 4 bases at J; junction bases unmatched: 29. For the CDR3, the DNA is TGTGCCAGCAGCCTCAACCTCATGACCCCTCTCCAGCGGGGGGGCAGGTTGTACGAGCAGTACTTC. The encoded protein is CASSLNLMTPLQRGGRLYEQYF.